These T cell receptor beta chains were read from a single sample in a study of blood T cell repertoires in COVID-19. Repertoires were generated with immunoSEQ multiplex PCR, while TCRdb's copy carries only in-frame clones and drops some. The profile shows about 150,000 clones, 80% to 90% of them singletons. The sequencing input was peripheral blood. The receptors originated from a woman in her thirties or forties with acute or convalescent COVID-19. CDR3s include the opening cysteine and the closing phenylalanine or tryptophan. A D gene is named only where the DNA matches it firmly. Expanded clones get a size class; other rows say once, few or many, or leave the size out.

CDR3 DNA: TGTGCCAGCAGCCTCAGAGCGGGAGGGGTTTTTTTTGAGCAGTTCTTC
CDR3 protein: CASSLRAGGVFFEQFF
J gene: TRBJ2-1
clone size: -
D gene: TRBD2
CDR3 length: 16
V gene: TRBV11-2

CDR3 DNA: TGTGCCAGCAGCGCCCAGGGACTAGCGGGGGGGCGGGAGCAGTTCTTC
CDR3 protein: CASSAQGLAGGREQFF
J gene: TRBJ2-1
clone size: -
D gene: TRBD2
CDR3 length: 16
V gene: TRBV9

CDR3 DNA: TGTGCCAGCAGGATACAGGGACCCACCTACAATGAGCAGTTCTTC
CDR3 protein: CASRIQGPTYNEQFF
J gene: TRBJ2-1
clone size: -
D gene: -
CDR3 length: 15
V gene: TRBV3-1/TRBV3-2

CDR3 DNA: TGTGCCAGCGAGGTGACAGAGAGCACAGATACGCAGTATTTT
CDR3 protein: CASEVTESTDTQYF
J gene: TRBJ2-3
clone size: -
D gene: -
CDR3 length: 14
V gene: TRBV6-5

CDR3 DNA: TGTGCCAGCAGCTCTGCAGGGGTTGGGAATCAGCCCCAGCATTTT
CDR3 protein: CASSSAGVGNQPQHF
J gene: TRBJ1-5
clone size: once
D gene: -
CDR3 length: 15
V gene: TRBV5-6

CDR3 DNA: TGTGCCAGCAGCCAGCTTCCGGGAGAAGGGGCGTCGACCTTC
CDR3 protein: CASSQLPGEGASTF
J gene: TRBJ1-2
clone size: few
D gene: -
CDR3 length: 14
V gene: TRBV3-1/TRBV3-2

CDR3 DNA: TGTGCCAGCAGTGAAGCGATGACAGGGAACTATGGCTACACCTTC
CDR3 protein: CASSEAMTGNYGYTF
J gene: TRBJ1-2
clone size: -
D gene: TRBD1
CDR3 length: 15
V gene: TRBV6-1

CDR3 DNA: TGTGCCAGCAGTTTAATTGAGGGTACTGACAATCAGCCCCAGCATTTT
CDR3 protein: CASSLIEGTDNQPQHF
J gene: TRBJ1-5
clone size: -
D gene: -
CDR3 length: 16
V gene: TRBV28

CDR3 DNA: TGCGCCAGCAGCTTTGGACAGAGCAAAAACATTCAGTACTTC
CDR3 protein: CASSFGQSKNIQYF
J gene: TRBJ2-4
clone size: -
D gene: -
CDR3 length: 14
V gene: TRBV5-1

CDR3 DNA: TGTGCCAGCAGCCAAATCACCGGGGAGCTGTTTTTT
CDR3 protein: CASSQITGELFF
J gene: TRBJ2-2
clone size: -
D gene: -
CDR3 length: 12
V gene: TRBV7-3

CDR3 DNA: TGCGCCAGCAGCCAAATCGGACAGACGAAAGATGTAAACTATGGCTACACCTTC
CDR3 protein: CASSQIGQTKDVNYGYTF
J gene: TRBJ1-2
clone size: -
D gene: -
CDR3 length: 18
V gene: TRBV4-1

CDR3 DNA: TGTGCCAGCAGCTTCTGGACAGGGGGACATGAAAAACTGTTTTTT
CDR3 protein: CASSFWTGGHEKLFF
J gene: TRBJ1-4
clone size: -
D gene: TRBD1
CDR3 length: 15
V gene: TRBV5-6

CDR3 DNA: TGTGCCAGTAGCGATATTAACAGGGTTGACGGGGAGCTGTTTTTT
CDR3 protein: CASSDINRVDGELFF
J gene: TRBJ2-2
clone size: -
D gene: -
CDR3 length: 15
V gene: TRBV19

CDR3 DNA: TGTGCCAGCAGTTCGGGACAGACAATGAACACTGAAGCTTTCTTT
CDR3 protein: CASSSGQTMNTEAFF
J gene: TRBJ1-1
clone size: -
D gene: TRBD1
CDR3 length: 15
V gene: TRBV27

CDR3 DNA: TGTGCCACCAGCCTATTGACATTTGGTGGCAATCAGCCCCAGCATTTT
CDR3 protein: CATSLLTFGGNQPQHF
J gene: TRBJ1-5
clone size: -
D gene: -
CDR3 length: 16
V gene: TRBV15

CDR3 DNA: TGCGCCAGCAGCTCCCTAAGACAGCGATTAGGGATCAAACCGAGCGGCTACACCTTC
CDR3 protein: CASSSLRQRLGIKPSGYTF
J gene: TRBJ1-2
clone size: -
D gene: -
CDR3 length: 19
V gene: TRBV5-1

CDR3 DNA: TGTGCCAGCAGCTCAGGGACAGGAGTATTATACTACGAGCAGTACTTC
CDR3 protein: CASSSGTGVLYYEQYF
J gene: TRBJ2-7
clone size: -
D gene: TRBD1
CDR3 length: 16
V gene: TRBV11-1

CDR3 DNA: TGTGCCAGCAGCCCTGGACAGGGCTATTTAGGCTACACCTTC
CDR3 protein: CASSPGQGYLGYTF
J gene: TRBJ1-2
clone size: -
D gene: TRBD1
CDR3 length: 14
V gene: TRBV3-1/TRBV3-2

CDR3 DNA: TGTGCCACCAGTGACCGCAGGGGCAGCGGGGAGCTGTTTTTT
CDR3 protein: CATSDRRGSGELFF
J gene: TRBJ2-2
clone size: -
D gene: -
CDR3 length: 14
V gene: TRBV24-1

CDR3 DNA: TGTGCCAGCTCACCATATAACACCGGGGAGCTGTTTTTT
CDR3 protein: CASSPYNTGELFF
J gene: TRBJ2-2
clone size: -
D gene: -
CDR3 length: 13
V gene: TRBV18

CDR3 DNA: TGTGCCACCAGTGGCCAAACCGGGACAGGGACCAAAAACATTCAGTACTTC
CDR3 protein: CATSGQTGTGTKNIQYF
J gene: TRBJ2-4
clone size: -
D gene: TRBD1
CDR3 length: 17
V gene: TRBV24-1

CDR3 DNA: TGTGCCAGCAGCCATAGACGACAGGGGGTCTACGAGCAGTACTTC
CDR3 protein: CASSHRRQGVYEQYF
J gene: TRBJ2-7
clone size: -
D gene: TRBD1
CDR3 length: 15
V gene: TRBV5-8

CDR3 DNA: TGTGCCAGCATGGCCGGGGGGAGCACAGATACGCAGTATTTT
CDR3 protein: CASMAGGSTDTQYF
J gene: TRBJ2-3
clone size: -
D gene: TRBD2
CDR3 length: 14
V gene: TRBV7-6

CDR3 DNA: TGTGCCAGCAGCCCCGTCCTTGGCGGGACAGCAACCGGGGAGCTGTTTTTT
CDR3 protein: CASSPVLGGTATGELFF
J gene: TRBJ2-2
clone size: -
D gene: -
CDR3 length: 17
V gene: TRBV14

CDR3 DNA: TGCAGTGCTAGTTCGCTGAGAGATAGCAATCAGCCCCAGCATTTT
CDR3 protein: CSASSLRDSNQPQHF
J gene: TRBJ1-5
clone size: -
D gene: -
CDR3 length: 15
V gene: TRBV20-1

CDR3 DNA: TGTGCCAGCAGCTTGAGTAGCGGGATCGAAAATGAGCAGTTCTTC
CDR3 protein: CASSLSSGIENEQFF
J gene: TRBJ2-1
clone size: -
D gene: TRBD2
CDR3 length: 15
V gene: TRBV7-2

CDR3 DNA: TGTGCCAGCTCACCCGCCGGACAGGGGAGTAATCAGCCCCAGCATTTT
CDR3 protein: CASSPAGQGSNQPQHF
J gene: TRBJ1-5
clone size: -
D gene: TRBD1
CDR3 length: 16
V gene: TRBV18

CDR3 DNA: TGTGCCATCAGTGGAGATGGGACAGGGACGGTGGACTACGAGCAGTACTTC
CDR3 protein: CAISGDGTGTVDYEQYF
J gene: TRBJ2-7
clone size: -
D gene: TRBD1
CDR3 length: 17
V gene: TRBV10-3

CDR3 DNA: TGTGCCACCAGTGAAAGGGGGAAGGGGGAAGCTTTCTTT
CDR3 protein: CATSERGKGEAFF
J gene: TRBJ1-1
clone size: -
D gene: -
CDR3 length: 13
V gene: TRBV24-1